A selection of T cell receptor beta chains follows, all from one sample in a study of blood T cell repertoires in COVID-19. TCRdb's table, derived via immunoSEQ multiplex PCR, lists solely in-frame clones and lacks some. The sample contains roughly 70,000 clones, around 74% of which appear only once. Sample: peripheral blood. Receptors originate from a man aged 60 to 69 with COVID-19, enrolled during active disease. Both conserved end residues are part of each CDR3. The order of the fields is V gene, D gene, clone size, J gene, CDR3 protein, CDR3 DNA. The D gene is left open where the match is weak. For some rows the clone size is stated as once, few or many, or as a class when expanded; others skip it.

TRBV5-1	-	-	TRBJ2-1	CASSLRTVYDEQFF	TGCGCCAGCAGCTTGCGCACGGTCTACGATGAGCAGTTCTTC
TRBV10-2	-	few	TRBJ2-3	CARSGPQGLSTDTQYF	TGCGCCAGAAGTGGCCCGCAGGGGCTTAGCACAGATACGCAGTATTTT
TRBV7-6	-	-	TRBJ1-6	CASSLRTGGRDSPLHF	TGTGCCAGCAGCTTACGCACTGGGGGCAGAGATTCACCCCTCCACTTT
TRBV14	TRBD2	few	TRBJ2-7	CASSQVSVWGLAGVEQYF	TGTGCCAGCAGCCAAGTTTCTGTGTGGGGACTAGCGGGAGTCGAGCAGTACTTC
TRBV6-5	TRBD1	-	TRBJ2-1	CASSPDRGLYNEQFF	TGTGCCAGCAGCCCGGACAGGGGGCTTTACAATGAGCAGTTCTTC
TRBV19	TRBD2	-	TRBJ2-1	CASSIRLLAGSSYNEQFF	TGTGCCAGTAGTATACGCCTTCTAGCGGGAAGCTCCTACAATGAGCAGTTCTTC
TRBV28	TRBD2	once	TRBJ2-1	CASTLRTSGPGQSFFF	TGTGCCAGCACCCTTAGGACTAGCGGGCCCGGCCAATCGTTTTTCTTC
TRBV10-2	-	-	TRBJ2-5	CASSESGQQETQYF	TGCGCCAGCAGTGAGTCGGGGCAGCAAGAGACCCAGTACTTC
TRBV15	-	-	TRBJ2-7	CATSRGTAVGVMQYF	TGTGCCACCAGCAGAGGGACCGCAGTCGGGGTAATGCAGTACTTC
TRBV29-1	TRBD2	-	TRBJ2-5	CSVGASGRAGETQYF	TGCAGCGTTGGGGCCAGCGGGAGGGCCGGGGAGACCCAGTACTTC
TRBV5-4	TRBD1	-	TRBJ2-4	CASSEGQDKNIQYF	TGTGCCAGCAGCGAGGGACAGGACAAAAACATTCAGTACTTC
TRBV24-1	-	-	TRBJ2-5	CATSDLRGGETQYF	TGTGCCACCAGTGATTTGAGGGGGGGGGAGACCCAGTACTTC
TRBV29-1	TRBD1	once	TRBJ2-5	CSAQGQDQETQYF	TGCAGCGCCCAGGGACAGGATCAAGAGACCCAGTACTTC
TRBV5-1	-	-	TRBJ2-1	CASSLVGGSTYNEQFF	TGCGCCAGCAGCTTGGTCGGGGGATCAACCTACAATGAGCAGTTCTTC
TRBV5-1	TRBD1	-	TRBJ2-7	CASSLADRVGYEQYF	TGCGCCAGCAGCTTGGCCGACAGGGTTGGGTACGAGCAGTACTTC
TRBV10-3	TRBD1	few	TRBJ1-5	CAISQGDRDQPQHF	TGTGCCATCAGTCAGGGGGACAGGGATCAGCCCCAGCATTTT
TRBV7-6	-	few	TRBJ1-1	CASSLAGWRGGSTEAFF	TGTGCCAGCAGCTTAGCGGGGTGGAGGGGCGGCAGCACTGAAGCTTTCTTT
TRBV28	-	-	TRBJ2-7	CASTGVYEQYF	TGTGCCAGCACGGGAGTCTACGAGCAGTACTTC
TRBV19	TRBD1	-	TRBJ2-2	CASSAQGAVGELFF	TGTGCCAGTAGTGCCCAGGGGGCCGTCGGGGAGCTGTTTTTT
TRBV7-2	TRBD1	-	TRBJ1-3	CASSFNRGPSGNTIYF	TGTGCCAGCAGCTTTAACAGGGGGCCCTCTGGAAACACCATATATTTT
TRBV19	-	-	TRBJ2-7	CASSIQGSYEQYF	TGTGCCAGTAGTATCCAGGGGTCCTACGAGCAGTACTTC
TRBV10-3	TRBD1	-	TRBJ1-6	CAISEGQGENSPLHF	TGTGCCATCAGTGAGGGACAGGGGGAGAATTCACCCCTCCACTTT
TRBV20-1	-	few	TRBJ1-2	CSASGGNGYTF	TGCAGTGCTAGTGGGGGCAATGGCTACACCTTC
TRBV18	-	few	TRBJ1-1	CASLPMPRGTEAFF	TGTGCCAGCTTGCCGATGCCCAGGGGAACTGAAGCTTTCTTT
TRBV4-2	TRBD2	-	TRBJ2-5	CASSQDITSGETQYF	TGTGCCAGCAGCCAAGATATCACTAGCGGGGAGACCCAGTACTTC
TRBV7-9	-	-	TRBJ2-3	CASSFGADGTDTQYF	TGTGCCAGCAGCTTCGGAGCGGACGGCACAGATACGCAGTATTTT
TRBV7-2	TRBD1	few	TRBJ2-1	CASSPGDRGRRDEQFF	TGTGCCAGCAGCCCAGGGGACAGGGGCCGTAGAGATGAGCAGTTCTTC
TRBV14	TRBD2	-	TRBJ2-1	CASSQEGLAGSPYNEQFF	TGTGCCAGCAGCCAAGAGGGGCTAGCGGGATCGCCGTACAATGAGCAGTTCTTC
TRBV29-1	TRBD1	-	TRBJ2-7	CSVEGTGFNEQYF	TGCAGCGTTGAAGGGACAGGGTTCAACGAGCAGTACTTC
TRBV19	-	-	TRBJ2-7	CASSFIFDRSLGEQYF	TGTGCCAGTAGTTTTATTTTCGACAGGAGCCTAGGCGAGCAGTACTTC
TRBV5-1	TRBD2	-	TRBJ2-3	CASSYSGGAADTQYF	TGCGCCAGCAGCTATAGCGGGGGGGCAGCAGATACGCAGTATTTT
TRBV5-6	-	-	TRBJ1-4	CASSPRPRDGLGEKLFF	TGTGCCAGCAGCCCCCGGCCGCGGGACGGTTTGGGTGAAAAACTGTTTTTT
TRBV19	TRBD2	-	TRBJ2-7	CASAGLAGGLGWEQYF	TGTGCCAGTGCGGGACTAGCGGGAGGCCTTGGGTGGGAGCAGTACTTC
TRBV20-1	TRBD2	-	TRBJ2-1	CSASPGLADNEQFF	TGCAGTGCTAGTCCGGGACTAGCGGACAATGAGCAGTTCTTC
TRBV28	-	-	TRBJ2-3	CASTARTDTQYF	TGTGCCAGCACCGCCCGGACAGATACGCAGTATTTT
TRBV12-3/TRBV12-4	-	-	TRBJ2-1	CASSIFMVEEQFF	TGTGCCAGCAGTATATTCATGGTGGAGGAGCAGTTCTTC
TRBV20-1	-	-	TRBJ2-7	CSASVPGVSYEQYF	TGCAGTGCTAGTGTTCCGGGAGTCTCCTACGAGCAGTACTTC
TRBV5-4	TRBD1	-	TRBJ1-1	CASSSGQGNTEAFF	TGTGCCAGCAGCTCCGGACAGGGCAACACTGAAGCTTTCTTT
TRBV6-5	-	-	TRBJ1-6	CASSKSTSYNSPLHF	TGTGCCAGCAGTAAATCGACTTCGTATAATTCACCCCTCCACTTT
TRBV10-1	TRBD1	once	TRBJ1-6	CASSPGGNSPLHF	TGCGCCAGCAGTCCAGGGGGTAATTCACCCCTCCACTTT
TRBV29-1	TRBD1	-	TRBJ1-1	CSVGTGINTEAFF	TGCAGCGTTGGGACAGGGATAAACACTGAAGCTTTCTTT
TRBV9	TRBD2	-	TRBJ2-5	CASSVGTRPSQETQYF	TGTGCCAGCAGCGTTGGGACTAGACCCTCTCAAGAGACCCAGTACTTC